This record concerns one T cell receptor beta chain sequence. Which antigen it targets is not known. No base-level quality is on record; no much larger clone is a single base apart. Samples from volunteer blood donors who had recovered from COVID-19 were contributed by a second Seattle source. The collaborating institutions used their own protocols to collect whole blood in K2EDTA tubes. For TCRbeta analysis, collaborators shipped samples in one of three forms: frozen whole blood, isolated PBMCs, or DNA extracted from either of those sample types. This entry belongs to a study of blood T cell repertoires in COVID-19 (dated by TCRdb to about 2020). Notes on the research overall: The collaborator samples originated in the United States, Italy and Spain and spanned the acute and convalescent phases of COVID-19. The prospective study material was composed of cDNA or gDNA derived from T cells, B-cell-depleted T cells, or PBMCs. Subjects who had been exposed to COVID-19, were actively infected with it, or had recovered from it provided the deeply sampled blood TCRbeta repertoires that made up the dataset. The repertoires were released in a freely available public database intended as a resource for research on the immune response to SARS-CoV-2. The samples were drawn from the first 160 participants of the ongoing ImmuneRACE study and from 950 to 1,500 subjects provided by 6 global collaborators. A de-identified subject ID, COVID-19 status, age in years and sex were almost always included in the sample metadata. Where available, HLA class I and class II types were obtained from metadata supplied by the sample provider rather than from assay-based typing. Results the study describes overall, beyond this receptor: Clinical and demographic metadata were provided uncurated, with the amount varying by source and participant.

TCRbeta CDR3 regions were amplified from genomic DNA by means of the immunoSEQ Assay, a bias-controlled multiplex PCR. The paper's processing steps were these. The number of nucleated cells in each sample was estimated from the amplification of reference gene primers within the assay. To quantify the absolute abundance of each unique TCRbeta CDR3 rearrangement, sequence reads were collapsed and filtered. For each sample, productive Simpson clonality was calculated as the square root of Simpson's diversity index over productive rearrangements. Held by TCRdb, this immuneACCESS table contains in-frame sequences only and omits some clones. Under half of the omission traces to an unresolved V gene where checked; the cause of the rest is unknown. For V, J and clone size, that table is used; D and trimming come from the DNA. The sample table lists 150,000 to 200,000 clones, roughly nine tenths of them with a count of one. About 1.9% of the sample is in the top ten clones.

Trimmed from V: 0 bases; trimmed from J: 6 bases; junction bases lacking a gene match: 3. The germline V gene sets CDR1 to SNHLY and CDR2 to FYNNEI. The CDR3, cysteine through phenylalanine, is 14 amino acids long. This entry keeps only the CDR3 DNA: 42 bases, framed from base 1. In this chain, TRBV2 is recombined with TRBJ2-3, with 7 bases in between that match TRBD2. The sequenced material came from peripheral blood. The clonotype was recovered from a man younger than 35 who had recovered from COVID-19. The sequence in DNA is TGTGCCAGCAGTGAAGCGCTGGGAGGGGATACGCAGTATTTT. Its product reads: CASSEALGGDTQYF.